Below are 28 T cell receptor beta chains sequenced from a single sample in a study of lymphopenia after photon versus proton radiotherapy. Only in-frame clones appear in the TCRdb table, and some are missing; sequencing was by immunoSEQ multiplex PCR. The table has about 24,000 clones, around 84% seen once. This specimen was peripheral blood, taken from a patient treated with photon-based radiotherapy. The source of these receptors is a man aged 55 to 69 with pancreatic cancer.

V gene TRBV30 combines with J gene TRBJ1-6; D is possibly TRBD1 (5 bases). Looked up from germline, CDR1 is GTSNPN and CDR2 is SVGIG (reference sequence). This CDR3 contains 14 residues. With 0 bases removed from V and 7 bases from J, the gap between germline ends came to 10 bases. The CDR3 DNA sequence: TGTGCCTGGAGTGTACTGACAGACAATTCACCCCTCCACTTT. Protein sequence: CAWSVLTDNSPLHF.

The rearrangement joins TRBV10-3 to TRBJ2-6; 9 bases map to TRBD1. Germline-derived CDR1 and CDR2 are ENHRY and SYGVKD. Trimming removed 7 bases from V and 0 bases from J; junction bases left unmatched: 10. The CDR3 loop spans 18 amino acids. CDR3 DNA: TGTGCCATCACCCAACGGACAGGGGTTCCCTCTGGGGCCAACGTCCTGACTTTC. Translation: CAITQRTGVPSGANVLTF.

The rearrangement uses TRBV29-1 and TRBJ2-3; a weak D match, TRBD1 (6 bases). Germline CDR1 and CDR2: SQVTM and ANQGSEA. The V gene lost 5 bases and the J gene lost 1 base, with 19 bases spanning the gap. The CDR3 consists of 16 residues. The CDR3 DNA reads TGCAGCGTTCGGGGAACTACAGGGACCCGCACAGATACGCAGTATTTT. It specifies CSVRGTTGTRTDTQYF.

This chain uses TRBV5-1 with TRBJ2-7; D is undetermined. CDR1 and CDR2 (germline): SGHRS, YFSETQ. Between the trimmed V and J ends, which lost 1 base and 2 bases, there was a span of 10 bases. The CDR3 loop spans 14 amino acids. The CDR3 region is CASSLTSGPYEQYF. The CDR3 DNA follows: TGCGCCAGCAGCTTGACGAGTGGACCCTACGAGCAGTACTTC.

V gene TRBV18 combines with J gene TRBJ1-2, with 9 bases identical to TRBD1. V dropped 4 bases and J dropped 6; count of bases not matched to a gene: 6. This CDR3 has 14 amino acids. Germline V gene sequence: CDR1 KGHSH, CDR2 LQKENI. The CDR3, as DNA: TGTGCCAGCTCACAGGGACAGGGATCGGATGGCTACACCTTC. This sequence encodes CASSQGQGSDGYTF.

The rearrangement joins TRBV7-8 to TRBJ1-1; the D is unclear. The CDR3 sequence is 13 residues long. The germline CDR1 and CDR2 sequences are SGHVS and FQNEAQ. V was cut by 3 bases and J by 8 bases, with 13 bases left in between. The CDR3 spells CASSFSGSREAFF. CDR3 nucleotide sequence: TGTGCCAGCAGCTTTTCTGGGTCCCGCGAAGCTTTCTTT.

This chain uses TRBV7-8 with TRBJ2-5; a possible D gene is TRBD2 (6 bases). Germline-derived CDR1 and CDR2 are SGHVS and FQNEAQ. This CDR3 has 17 residues. V dropped 5 bases and J dropped 0 bases, with 19 bases sitting between them. CDR3 sequence (DNA): TGTGCCAGCAGCGGGGTCGCGGGGCCGCTGCACCAAGAGACCCAGTACTTC. Translating it yields CASSGVAGPLHQETQYF.

This chain uses TRBV11-2 with TRBJ1-1, with D unclear. The germline CDR1 and CDR2 sequences are SGHAT and FQNNGV. This CDR3 comprises 16 residues. V lost 0 bases and J 1 base, leaving 12 bases between the germline ends. Written as DNA, the CDR3 is TGTGCCAGCAGCTTAGAGTTCGGCAGCCGGAACACTGAAGCTTTCTTT. Its translation: CASSLEFGSRNTEAFF.

This clone was seen once. J is TRBJ2-1 and V is TRBV6-4; tentative D call: TRBD2 (5 bases). Germline lookup yields CDR1 MRHNA and CDR2 SNTAGT. The V gene lost 5 bases and the J gene lost 7 bases, with 9 bases spanning the gap. The CDR3 runs 12 residues. CDR3 sequence: CASSREGNEQFF. CDR3 bases: TGTGCCAGCAGTCGCGAGGGAAATGAGCAGTTCTTC.

The rearrangement joins TRBV7-9 to TRBJ1-4; D is uncertain. The length of the CDR3 is 15 residues. Per the germline V gene, CDR1 is SEHNR and CDR2 is FQNEAQ (reference sequence). The V end was cut by 1 base, the J end by 0 bases, with 6 bases between. The CDR3: CASSLGRATNEKLFF. Here the CDR3 DNA reads TGTGCCAGCAGCTTAGGTCGGGCAACTAATGAAAAACTGTTTTTT. Full variable domain (rest looked up from reference TRBV7-9 and TRBJ1-4): DTGVSQNPRHKITKRGQNVTFRCDPISEHNRLYWYRQTLGQGPEFLTYFQNEAQLEKSRLLSDRFSAERPKGSFSTLEIQRTEQGDSAMYLCASSLGRATNEKLFFGSGTQLSVL.

V and J are TRBV10-3 and TRBJ1-6, with 7 bases aligning to TRBD1. Germline-derived CDR1 and CDR2 are ENHRY and SYGVKD. The V segment lost 6 bases and the J segment 3 bases; nucleotides outside the gene matches: 8. CDR3 length: 16 amino acids. The CDR3 reads CAISPDRILYNSPLHF. The CDR3 coding sequence is TGTGCCATCAGCCCGGACAGGATCCTCTATAATTCACCCCTCCACTTT.

The chain joins TRBV5-6 to TRBJ2-7; 9 positions match TRBD1. CDR1 SGHDT and CDR2 YYEEEE come from the germline V gene. The CDR3 is 18 residues long. Trimming removed 0 bases from V and 5 bases from J; junction bases left unmatched: 15. In nucleotides, the CDR3 is TGTGCCAGCAGCTTGGAGCCAACAGGGGGCCCGCCGGTCCACGAGCAGTACTTC. Its translation is CASSLEPTGGPPVHEQYF.

The CDR3: CASSPTVSYEQYF. The CDR3 nucleotides are TGTGCCAGCAGCCCCACTGTCTCCTACGAGCAGTACTTC. The chain uses TRBV14 and TRBJ2-7; no clear D. The CDR3 runs to 13 residues. V was cut by 4 bases and J by 0 bases, with 7 bases left in between. Germline values: CDR1 SGHDN, CDR2 FVKESK.

The gene calls are TRBV7-2 and TRBJ1-2; 7 positions match TRBD1. There are 17 residues in the CDR3. Germline V CDR1 and CDR2: SGHTA, FQGNSA. Trimming removed 5 bases from V and 0 bases from J; junction bases left unmatched: 12. The CDR3 nucleotides are TGTGCCAGCAGCCCCCAGGGGGTGGTAAGAGCTAACTATGGCTACACCTTC. This gives the protein CASSPQGVVRANYGYTF.

The gene calls are TRBV6-5 and TRBJ2-7; 8 nucleotides agree with TRBD2. The V and J ends lost 5 bases and 2 bases, in that order; junction bases with no gene match: 5. The CDR3 runs to 14 residues. Germline V lookup: CDR1 MNHEY, CDR2 SVGAGI. CDR3 DNA: TGTGCCAGCAGTACCCAGCGGGGGCCCTACGAGCAGTACTTC. Translating it yields CASSTQRGPYEQYF.

In the case of this clone: The junction departs from germline at one end; a sequencing error may be responsible. The V call is TRBV6-1, the J call TRBJ2-7, with D possibly matching TRBD1 (6 bases). The CDR3 extends over 14 amino acids. In germline, CDR1 is MNHNS, CDR2 SASEGT. CDR3 nucleotide sequence: TGTGCCAGCAGGGAAGGGCAGGGGTTCTACGAGCAGTACTTC. Translating it yields CASREGQGFYEQYF.

The genes are TRBV6-4 and TRBJ2-5; TRBD1 matches at 10 bases. From germline, CDR1 is MRHNA and CDR2 SNTAGT. Trimming cost V 0 bases and J 6 bases; bases outside gene matches: 10. The CDR3 is made up of 17 amino acids. CDR3 nucleotides: TGTGCCAGCAGTGACTCCTACGGACAGGGGGGCCTACAGACCCAGTACTTC. Protein sequence: CASSDSYGQGGLQTQYF.

V gene TRBV28 combines with J gene TRBJ2-3, with D perhaps matching TRBD1 or TRBD2 (6 bases each). This CDR3 contains 17 residues. CDR1 is MDHEN, CDR2 SYDVKM, per germline. V shed 2 bases and J shed 2 bases, with 17 bases lying between them. CDR3 in amino acids: CASSLPLGAGYTDTQYF. CDR3 DNA: TGTGCCAGCAGTTTACCCCTGGGGGCGGGGTACACAGATACGCAGTATTTT.

The rearrangement links TRBV30 to TRBJ2-7, with D perhaps given as TRBD1 or TRBD2 (6 bases each). The CDR3 contains 15 residues. Germline V lookup: CDR1 GTSNPN, CDR2 SVGIG (reference sequence). The V end lost 0 bases, the J end lost 0 bases, and 12 bases lay between the germline ends. CDR3 sequence reads: CAWSVRGGSSYEQYF. CDR3 bases: TGTGCCTGGAGTGTTAGAGGGGGGAGCTCCTACGAGCAGTACTTC.

The chain joins TRBV6-1 to TRBJ1-5; D call uncertain. Germline CDR1 MNHNS, CDR2 SASEGT. Trimming stripped 4 bases from V and 0 bases from J, with 4 bases between. The CDR3 sequence is 13 residues long. The DNA of the CDR3 is TGTGCCAGCAGTGTGGGTAGCAATCAGCCCCAGCATTTT. Translating it yields CASSVGSNQPQHF.

The chain links TRBV7-2 to TRBJ2-4; TRBD2 aligns across 11 bases. Germline trimming cut 1 base from V and 15 bases from J; bases unmatched to any gene: 8. The germline V gene has CDR1 SGHTA and CDR2 FQGNSA. The CDR3 is made up of 14 amino acids. The CDR3, as DNA: TGTGCCAGCAGCTTAGGGGTTAGCGGGGGGGCCCCGTACTTC. Translation gives CASSLGVSGGAPYF.

This chain joins TRBV28 and TRBJ1-1, with 12 bases matching TRBD1. This CDR3 comprises 17 residues. Losses at the gene ends were 6 bases for V and 3 bases for J; bases not matched to a gene: 11. Germline assignment: CDR1 MDHEN and CDR2 SYDVKM. The CDR3 nucleotides are TGTGCCAGCAGGACCCGGGACAGGGGGCGCCGGGACACTGAAGCTTTCTTT. Its protein is CASRTRDRGRRDTEAFF.

This chain joins TRBV9 and TRBJ2-2; a possible D gene is TRBD2 (6 bases). There are 16 residues in the CDR3. Looked up from germline, CDR1 is SGDLS and CDR2 is YYNGEE. Trimming removed 4 bases at V and 4 bases at J, with 17 bases between. This CDR3 reads CASSSGLGRGTGELFF. The CDR3 DNA sequence: TGTGCCAGCAGCTCTGGCCTCGGGCGGGGCACCGGGGAGCTGTTTTTT.

The rearrangement uses TRBV11-1 and TRBJ2-5; tentative D call: TRBD2 (7 bases). Germline CDR1 and CDR2: SGHAT and FQDESV (reference sequence). Trimming cost V 5 bases and J 4 bases, with 20 bases left between them. This CDR3 is 16 amino acids long. As DNA, the CDR3 is TGTGCCAGCAGCCGAGCTAAACTAGGGGGGGCAGAGACCCAGTACTTC. This translates into CASSRAKLGGAETQYF.

The rearrangement links TRBV12-5 to TRBJ2-5, with TRBD2 as a possible D gene (5 bases). Germline V lookup: CDR1 LGHNT, CDR2 FRNRAP. The CDR3 runs 15 residues. V lost 3 bases to trimming and J lost 4 bases, with 15 bases between them. CDR3 nucleotide sequence: TGTGCTAGTGGTTTTACCGGGGATAGGAGAGAGACCCAGTACTTC. Translating gives CASGFTGDRRETQYF.

The J gene is TRBJ1-5, the V gene TRBV7-8; weak D call: TRBD1 (5 bases). This CDR3 comprises 14 residues. The V end was cut by 7 bases, the J end by 3 bases, with 13 bases between. Per the germline V gene, CDR1 is SGHVS and CDR2 is FQNEAQ. The CDR3: CASKGAVDNQPQHF. CDR3 DNA: TGTGCCAGCAAAGGGGCGGTTGACAATCAGCCCCAGCATTTT. Based on the CDR3 plus reference TRBV7-8 and TRBJ1-5, the full variable domain is GAGVSQSPRYKVAKRGQDVALRCDPISGHVSLFWYQQALGQGPEFLTYFQNEAQLDKSGLPSDRFFAERPEGSVSTLKIQRTQQEDSAVYLCASKGAVDNQPQHFGDGTRLSIL.

J is TRBJ2-3 and V is TRBV5-1, with D unresolved. This CDR3 region has 12 residues. Germline V gives CDR1 SGHRS, CDR2 YFSETQ. Trimming removed 2 bases from V and 6 bases from J, with 7 bases in between. Here the CDR3 reads CASSLSLDTQYF. For the CDR3, the DNA is TGCGCCAGCAGCTTAAGCCTCGATACGCAGTATTTT.

J is TRBJ1-3 and V is TRBV5-4, with D possibly matching TRBD1 (5 bases). Germline V gene lookup returns CDR1 SGHNT and CDR2 YYREEE (reference sequence). Trimming cost V 3 bases and J 1 base, with 17 bases left between them. CDR3 length equals 17 residues. In DNA, the CDR3 is TGTGCCAGCAGCTCCCCTCGTCAGGGTAATTCTGGAAACACCATATATTTT. Residues: CASSSPRQGNSGNTIYF.